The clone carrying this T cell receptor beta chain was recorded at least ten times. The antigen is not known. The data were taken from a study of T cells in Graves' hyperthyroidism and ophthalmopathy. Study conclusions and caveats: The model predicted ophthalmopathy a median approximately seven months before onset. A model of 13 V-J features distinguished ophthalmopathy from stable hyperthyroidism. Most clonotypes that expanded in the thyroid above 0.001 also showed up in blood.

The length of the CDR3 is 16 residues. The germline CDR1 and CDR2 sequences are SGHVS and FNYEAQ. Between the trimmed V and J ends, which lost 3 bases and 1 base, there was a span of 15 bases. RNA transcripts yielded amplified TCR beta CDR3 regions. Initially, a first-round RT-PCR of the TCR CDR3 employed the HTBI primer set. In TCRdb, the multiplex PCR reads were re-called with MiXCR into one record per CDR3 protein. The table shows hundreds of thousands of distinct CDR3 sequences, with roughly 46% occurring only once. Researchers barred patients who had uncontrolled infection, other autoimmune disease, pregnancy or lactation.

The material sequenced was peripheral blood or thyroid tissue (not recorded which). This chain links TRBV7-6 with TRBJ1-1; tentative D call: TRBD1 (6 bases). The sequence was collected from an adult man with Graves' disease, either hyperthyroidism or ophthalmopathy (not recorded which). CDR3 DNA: TGTGCCAGCAGCTTTGAACCGGGACATGCGAACACTGAAGCTTTCTTT. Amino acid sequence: CASSFEPGHANTEAFF.